These 28 T cell receptor beta chains were all obtained from the same sample, sequenced in a study of T cells in Graves' hyperthyroidism and ophthalmopathy. TCR beta CDR3 regions were amplified from RNA. The HTBI primer set was used in a first-round RT-PCR of the TCR CDR3. MiXCR, run by TCRdb on the multiplex PCR reads, gives a single entry per CDR3 protein. Seen here are 550,000 to 600,000 distinct CDR3 sequences, around 14% observed once, and the top ten hold roughly 7.7%. The material sequenced was blood. The source of these receptors is a woman aged 18-29 years with Graves' ophthalmopathy.

This clonotype was observed a handful of times. The V call is TRBV2, the J call TRBJ2-2, with a weak D call TRBD2 (7 bases). Trimming removed 5 bases from V and 6 bases from J, with 13 bases in between. Germline CDR1 is SNHLY and CDR2 is FYNNEI. The CDR3 is 14 amino acids. CDR3 sequence: CASSPGGRAGELFF. CDR3 DNA: TGTGCCAGCAGTCCCGGGGGGCGGGCCGGGGAGCTGTTTTTT.

This clonotype was observed a few times. The genes are TRBV28 and TRBJ1-3; 8 nucleotides align to TRBD1. CDR1 MDHEN and CDR2 SYDVKM come from the germline V gene. The CDR3 length is 15 residues. V was pared by 5 bases and J by 4 bases, with 7 bases of the junction left unmatched. In DNA, the CDR3 is TGTGCCAGCAGTGACAGGGGATTATGGGGAAACACCATATATTTT. It translates to CASSDRGLWGNTIYF.

This clonotype was seen repeatedly, ten times or more. The rearrangement joins TRBV18 to TRBJ2-1; no clear D gene. CDR1 and CDR2 (germline): KGHSH, LQKENI. Trimming removed 0 bases at V and 9 bases at J, with 9 bases between. This CDR3 region has 13 residues. The CDR3 DNA is TGTGCCAGCTCACCACCGAGCTCTCCTGAGCAGTTCTTC. Protein product: CASSPPSSPEQFF. The full variable domain, completed using reference TRBV18 and TRBJ2-1, is NAGVMQNPRHLVRRRGQEARLRCSPMKGHSHVYWYRQLPEEGLKFMVYLQKENIIDESGMPKERFSAEFPKEGPSILRIQQVVRGDSAAYFCASSPPSSPEQFFGPGTRLTVL.

This clonotype was observed many times. The chain uses TRBV11-3 and TRBJ2-7; TRBD1 matches 11 bases. Germline V gene lookup returns CDR1 SGHNT and CDR2 YENEEA. Losses at the gene ends were 1 base for V and 4 bases for J; bases not matched to a gene: 9. This CDR3 region has 17 residues. The CDR3 is CASSLALPGQGEYEQYF. CDR3 sequence (DNA): TGTGCCAGCAGCTTAGCCTTACCGGGACAGGGGGAGTACGAGCAGTACTTC.

This clonotype was counted a few times. V is TRBV7-9 and J is TRBJ2-5; tentative D call: TRBD2 (6 bases). V gave up 4 bases and J gave up 4 bases, with 13 bases separating them. The germline CDR1 and CDR2 sequences are SEHNR and FQNEAQ (reference sequence). The CDR3 totals 14 residues. The CDR3 here is CASSSGFSGETQYF. The DNA for the CDR3 is TGTGCCAGCAGCTCAGGGTTTAGCGGAGAGACCCAGTACTTC.

This clonotype has at least ten counts. This sequence joins TRBV5-1 and TRBJ1-1, with D possibly being TRBD1 (5 bases). The CDR3 is 15 amino acids. V lost 4 bases and J 5 bases, leaving 18 bases between the germline ends. In germline, CDR1 is SGHRS, CDR2 YFSETQ. In DNA form, the CDR3 reads TGCGCCAGCAGCCCCCCCGGGGCGGGAGGGACTGAAGCTTTCTTT. Protein: CASSPPGAGGTEAFF.

This clonotype was detected ten times or more. The chain recombines TRBV28 with TRBJ1-5, with D perhaps TRBD1 (5 bases). The V end was cut by 6 bases, the J end by 5 bases, with 20 bases between. This CDR3 spans 16 amino acids. Germline V gene data show CDR1 as MDHEN and CDR2 as SYDVKM. CDR3 sequence: CASSIRTDTVDQPQHF. CDR3 bases: TGTGCCAGCAGCATCCGGACGGACACGGTGGATCAGCCCCAGCATTTT. Drawing the rest from reference TRBV28 and TRBJ1-5, the complete variable domain is DVKVTQSSRYLVKRTGEKVFLECVQDMDHENMFWYRQDPGLGLRLIYFSYDVKMKEKGDIPEGYSVSREKKERFSLILESASTNQTSMYLCASSIRTDTVDQPQHFGDGTRLSIL.

This clonotype was found many times. The chain recombines TRBV18 with TRBJ1-2; D unclear. CDR3 size: 15 residues. Trimming removed 3 bases at V and 4 bases at J, with 15 bases between. CDR1 and CDR2 from the germline V gene are KGHSH and LQKENI. The CDR3 sequence: CASSPTGGILYGYTF. In DNA, the CDR3 is TGTGCCAGCTCACCGACTGGCGGGATCCTCTATGGCTACACCTTC.

The V and J genes are TRBV19 and TRBJ1-1; D not certain. Per germline, CDR1 LNHDA and CDR2 SQIVND (reference sequence). This CDR3 contains 13 residues. Trimming took off 3 bases at V and 5 bases at J, with 10 bases between the two ends. The CDR3 is CASSMGSVTEAFF. The CDR3 region has the DNA TGTGCCAGTAGTATGGGAAGTGTTACTGAAGCTTTCTTT. Full variable domain (rest looked up from reference TRBV19 and TRBJ1-1): DGGITQSPKYLFRKEGQNVTLSCEQNLNHDAMYWYRQDPGQGLRLIYYSQIVNDFQKGDIAEGYSVSREKKESFPLTVTSAQKNPTAFYLCASSMGSVTEAFFGQGTRLTVV.

This clonotype came up many times. V gene TRBV11-2 combines with J gene TRBJ1-5, with 8 bases identical to TRBD1. Germline CDR1 is SGHAT and CDR2 is FQNNGV. This CDR3 is built from 15 residues. V lost 2 bases and J lost 4; bases outside the gene matches: 4. CDR3 DNA: TGTGCCAGCAGCTTATGGACAGGGCGGAATCAGCCCCAGCATTTT. Translated, it gives CASSLWTGRNQPQHF.

This clonotype was recorded at least ten times. The chain combines TRBV6-5 with TRBJ2-3; 12 bases fit TRBD1. V shed 2 bases, J shed 4 bases, and the junction held 16 bases outside the gene matches. The germline CDR1 and CDR2 sequences are MNHEY and SVGAGI. This CDR3 is 20 amino acids long. The CDR3 DNA follows: TGTGCCAGCAGTTACGGTCGATACCTGGGGACAGGGGGCCTTCCAGATACGCAGTATTTT. It is translated as CASSYGRYLGTGGLPDTQYF.

The chain combines TRBV28 with TRBJ1-1; 7 nucleotides line up with TRBD1. J was trimmed by 5 bases and V by 6 bases; bases with no gene match: 12. This CDR3 has 15 residues. The V gene's germline CDR1 is MDHEN and CDR2 SYDVKM. The CDR3 DNA is TGTGCCAGCAGCCTCAGGACAGGCGAGGGAACTGAAGCTTTCTTT. This translates into CASSLRTGEGTEAFF.

This clonotype came up many times. The chain has TRBV2 and TRBJ1-4; D is unclear. The CDR3 runs 12 residues. V lost 3 bases and J 7 bases, leaving 6 bases between the germline ends. CDR1 and CDR2 from the germline V gene are SNHLY and FYNNEI. The CDR3 DNA reads as TGTGCCAGCAGTGAGAGATTTGAAAAACTGTTTTTT. It yields the protein CASSERFEKLFF.

The chain recombines TRBV29-1 with TRBJ2-7; D unclear. Germline CDR1 is SQVTM and CDR2 is ANQGSEA. Trimming stripped 3 bases from V and 6 bases from J, with 12 bases between. The CDR3 length is 12 residues. In nucleotides, the CDR3 is TGCAGCGTTGAGCTTCCTACGAGCGAGCAGTACTTC. Its protein is CSVELPTSEQYF.

The gene calls are TRBV19 and TRBJ2-7; the D gene is possibly TRBD1 (6 bases). Trimming left V 5 bases short and J 4 bases short, with 15 bases between. CDR3 length equals 14 residues. Germline V gene data show CDR1 as LNHDA and CDR2 as SQIVND (reference sequence). The CDR3 DNA follows: TGTGCCAGTAGTCTACAGGGCAGAGGATACGAGCAGTACTTC. Translated, it gives CASSLQGRGYEQYF.

The gene calls are TRBV4-3 and TRBJ2-3, with 11 bases identical to TRBD1. This CDR3 is 17 amino acids long. V gave up 3 bases and J gave up 10 bases; unmatched junction bases: 15. Germline values: CDR1 LGHNA, CDR2 YSLEER. CDR3 protein: CASSQRGIGTGGDSQYF. The CDR3 bases are TGCGCCAGCAGCCAGAGAGGGATCGGGACAGGGGGGGATTCGCAGTATTTT.

This clonotype was recorded at least ten times. The chain joins TRBV30 to TRBJ2-1; possibly TRBD2 for D (5 bases). The V end was cut by 3 bases, the J end by 6 bases, with 15 bases between. Looked up from germline, CDR1 is GTSNPN and CDR2 is SVGIG (reference sequence). The CDR3 totals 14 residues. The CDR3 here is CAWRLMGRGNEQFF. CDR3 nucleotides: TGTGCCTGGAGGTTAATGGGGAGAGGCAATGAGCAGTTCTTC.

Only a few counts were recorded for this clonotype. V gene TRBV4-1 combines with J gene TRBJ2-1, with 13 bases identical to TRBD2. The CDR3 totals 17 residues. V gave up 5 bases and J gave up 2 bases; unmatched junction bases: 6. Germline V gene data show CDR1 as MGHRA and CDR2 as YSYEKL. As DNA, the CDR3 is TGCGCCAGCAGCTCCCGGACTAGCGGGAGTCCCTACAATGAGCAGTTCTTC. Amino acid sequence: CASSSRTSGSPYNEQFF.

The table lists this clonotype with many counts. The genes are TRBV28 and TRBJ2-3; TRBD2 agrees at 8 bases. Germline loops: CDR1 MDHEN, CDR2 SYDVKM. The V and J ends lost 6 bases and 1 base, in that order; junction bases with no gene match: 6. The CDR3 extends over 15 amino acids. Written as DNA, the CDR3 is TGTGCCAGCAGCGCCCCCGGGGGGGGCACAGATACGCAGTATTTT. Translated: CASSAPGGGTDTQYF.

About this clonotype itself: This sequence may be a read error, since a much larger clone differs from it by one base. The chain combines TRBV9 with TRBJ1-1, with 7 bases fitting TRBD1. This CDR3 spans 16 amino acids. In germline, CDR1 is SGDLS, CDR2 YYNGEE. The DNA for the CDR3 is TGTACCAGCAGCGCTCTCACAGGGGCTCGGGACACTGAAGCTTTCTTT. This gives the protein CTSSALTGARDTEAFF.

This clonotype was detected only a few times. The chain has TRBV7-9 and TRBJ1-4; D may be TRBD1 (5 bases). V lost 5 bases and J 8 bases, leaving 18 bases between the germline ends. In germline, CDR1 is SEHNR, CDR2 FQNEAQ (reference sequence). This CDR3 is 15 amino acids long. CDR3 coding DNA: TGTGCCAGCAGCCCTGGACACCCTTCGAAGGAAAAACTGTTTTTT. Residues: CASSPGHPSKEKLFF.

This clonotype was counted many times. CDR3 protein: CASTNGQNQFF. The CDR3 coding sequence is TGTGCCAGCACCAACGGGCAGAATCAGTTCTTC. The J gene is TRBJ2-1, the V gene TRBV6-2 or TRBV6-3; D call uncertain. V was clipped by 7 bases and J by 13 bases, with 14 bases between them. The germline V gene encodes CDR1 MNHEY and CDR2 SVGEGT. CDR3 length equals 11 residues.

The genes are TRBV5-1 and TRBJ1-5; the D is unclear. This CDR3 spans 14 amino acids. CDR1 is SGHRS, CDR2 YFSETQ, per germline. The V end lost 8 bases, the J end lost 4 bases, and 16 bases lay between the germline ends. The CDR3 DNA is TGCGCCAGTTTAATAGGGCGGAGGAATCAGCCCCAGCATTTT. Translating gives CASLIGRRNQPQHF.

This clonotype was seen ten or more times. The chain is built from TRBV7-3 and TRBJ2-1; TRBD1 might be the D (6 bases). The V end lost 3 bases, the J end lost 5 bases, and 11 bases lay between the germline ends. CDR3 length equals 14 residues. Germline values: CDR1 SGHTA, CDR2 FQGTGA. The CDR3 spells CASSLTGAHNEQFF. For the CDR3, the DNA is TGTGCCAGCAGCTTGACAGGTGCCCACAATGAGCAGTTCTTC.

This clonotype was seen at least ten times. This chain connects TRBV28 to TRBJ2-5; 10 bases map to TRBD2. The CDR3 totals 15 residues. Unmatched junction bases numbered 3, after V lost 4 bases and J lost 1 base. Per the germline V gene, CDR1 is MDHEN and CDR2 is SYDVKM. In nucleotides, the CDR3 is TGTGCCAGCAGTTCTAGCGGGAGTACCCAAGAGACCCAGTACTTC. Protein: CASSSSGSTQETQYF.

The CDR3 DNA follows: TGTGCCAGCAGTGAAGCGAAATTTAGTAATGAAAAACTGTTTTTT. Protein: CASSEAKFSNEKLFF. The gene calls are TRBV6-1 and TRBJ1-4, with D uncertain. The germline V gene has CDR1 MNHNS and CDR2 SASEGT. Trimming took off 0 bases at V and 4 bases at J, with 9 bases between the two ends. This CDR3 comprises 15 residues.

In this sample, this clonotype turned up many times. The V and J genes are TRBV20-1 and TRBJ1-2, with 7 bases identical to TRBD1. The trim removed 4 bases at V and 4 bases at J, leaving 3 bases unmatched. This CDR3 spans 12 amino acids. Per the germline V gene, CDR1 is DFQATT and CDR2 is SNEGSKA (reference sequence). CDR3 amino acids: CSATRTGYGYTF. In DNA form, the CDR3 reads TGCAGTGCTACCCGGACAGGCTATGGCTACACCTTC.

This clonotype has a count of ten or more. CDR3 amino acids: CASSQAFRGEKNTEAFF. The CDR3 DNA reads as TGTGCCAGCAGCCAAGCCTTCCGGGGTGAAAAGAACACTGAAGCTTTCTTT. The chain carries TRBV3-2 and TRBJ1-1; the listed D gene, TRBD1, was not tested against the DNA. TRBV3-2 is shown as a pseudogene. This CDR3 region has 17 residues.